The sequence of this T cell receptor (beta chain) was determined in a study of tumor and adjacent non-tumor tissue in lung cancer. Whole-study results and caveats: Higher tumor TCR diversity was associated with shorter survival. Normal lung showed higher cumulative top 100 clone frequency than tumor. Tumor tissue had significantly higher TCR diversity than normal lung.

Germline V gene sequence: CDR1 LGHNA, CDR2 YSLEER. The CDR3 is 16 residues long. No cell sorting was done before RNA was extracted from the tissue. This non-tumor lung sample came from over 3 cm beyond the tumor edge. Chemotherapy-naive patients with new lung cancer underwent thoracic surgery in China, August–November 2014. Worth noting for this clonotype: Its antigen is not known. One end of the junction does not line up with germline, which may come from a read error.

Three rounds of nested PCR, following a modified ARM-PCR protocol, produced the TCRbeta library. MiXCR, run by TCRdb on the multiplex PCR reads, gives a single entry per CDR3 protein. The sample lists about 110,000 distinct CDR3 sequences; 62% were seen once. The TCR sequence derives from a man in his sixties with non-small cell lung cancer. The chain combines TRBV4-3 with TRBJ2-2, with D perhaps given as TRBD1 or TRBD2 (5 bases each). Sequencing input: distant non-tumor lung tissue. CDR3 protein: CASSQEGTINTWELFF. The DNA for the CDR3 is TGCGCCAGCAGCCAAGAGGGGACCATTAACACCTGGGAGCTGTTTTTT.